This TCR beta chain was found in a study of molecular identifiers for immune sequencing clone quantification. One entry per CDR3 protein results from TCRdb running MiXCR on the PCR reads. The sample lists a few hundred thousand distinct CDR3 sequences, approximately 25% occurring once. Germline CDR1 SGHRS, CDR2 YFSETQ. V lost 5 bases and J 0 bases, leaving 17 bases between the germline ends. The CDR3 spans 16 residues. The sample taken for sequencing was naive CD8+ T cells from blood, with Jurkat cell RNA spiked in. Subset denoted: FACS-sorted CD8+CD4-CCR7+CD45RA+ naive T cells. This chain joins TRBV5-1 and TRBJ1-1, with D possibly TRBD1 on 6 matching bases. This TCR derives from a human donor in good health. Some libraries in this study had Jurkat cell RNA spiked in. The CDR3 DNA sequence: TGCGCCAGCAGTTCAGGGGCCGTATTTATGAACACTGAAGCTTTCTTT. Translating gives CASSSGAVFMNTEAFF.